This passage covers 13 T cell receptor beta chains from one sample sequenced in a study of T cell changes during pregnancy in multiple sclerosis. Sequencing was performed with immunoSEQ multiplex PCR; in TCRdb, only in-frame clones are kept and a portion is missing. The profile shows about 67,000 clones, 92% of them singletons. Material: peripheral blood, obtained in the first trimester of pregnancy. Receptors were obtained from a female donor in good health, enrolled as a control in a pregnancy study.

The J gene is TRBJ2-7, the V gene TRBV29-1; D is possibly TRBD2 (5 bases). Trimming took off 1 base at V and 1 base at J, with 14 bases between the two ends. The CDR3 runs to 15 residues. Per the germline V gene, CDR1 is SQVTM and CDR2 is ANQGSEA. The CDR3 loop is CSVEGLPGVSYEQYF. DNA of the CDR3: TGCAGCGTTGAAGGTCTTCCCGGGGTATCCTACGAGCAGTACTTC.

The J gene is TRBJ2-3, the V gene TRBV5-1, with TRBD1 matching 7 bases. This CDR3 has 16 residues. Germline V gene sequence: CDR1 SGHRS, CDR2 YFSETQ. Losses at the gene ends were 4 bases for V and 1 base for J; bases not matched to a gene: 9. This chain's CDR3 is CASSPRQGVRTDTQYF. DNA for the CDR3: TGCGCCAGCAGCCCTAGGCAGGGGGTTCGCACAGATACGCAGTATTTT.

The chain combines TRBV18 with TRBJ2-3; 13 bases are shared with TRBD2. The CDR3 contains 16 residues. V shed 3 bases, J shed 1 base, and the junction held 1 base outside the gene matches. CDR1 and CDR2 (germline): KGHSH, LQKENI. The chain's CDR3 is CASSPGLAGRTDTQYF. Written as DNA, the CDR3 is TGTGCCAGCTCACCGGGACTAGCGGGACGCACAGATACGCAGTATTTT.

The chain is built from TRBV28 and TRBJ2-5, with D possibly TRBD2 on 5 matching bases. V lost 1 base and J lost 0, with 6 bases in between. Germline V lookup: CDR1 MDHEN, CDR2 SYDVKM. This CDR3 is 14 amino acids long. CDR3 nucleotides: TGTGCCAGCAGTTTATACGGGAACCAAGAGACCCAGTACTTC. This encodes CASSLYGNQETQYF.

This rearrangement joins TRBV9 to TRBJ2-7, with TRBD1 matching 9 bases. V dropped 4 bases and J dropped 2; count of bases not matched to a gene: 13. Germline CDR1 SGDLS, CDR2 YYNGEE. The CDR3 covers 17 residues. The CDR3 sequence: CASSPYPPGTGPYEQYF. CDR3 DNA: TGTGCCAGCAGCCCCTATCCTCCCGGGACAGGGCCCTACGAGCAGTACTTC.

V and J are TRBV18 and TRBJ2-1; D possibly corresponds to TRBD2 (6 bases). Germline V gives CDR1 KGHSH, CDR2 LQKENI. The CDR3 has 15 amino acids. The V end was cut by 6 bases, the J end by 0 bases, with 12 bases between. CDR3 residues: CASSPMTSSYNEQFF. The CDR3 bases are TGTGCCAGCTCCCCAATGACTAGCTCCTACAATGAGCAGTTCTTC.

The chain joins TRBV7-9 to TRBJ2-1; 15 bases are a match to TRBD2. The CDR3 covers 19 residues. Germline loops: CDR1 SEHNR, CDR2 FQNEAQ (reference sequence). J lost 4 bases, V lost 4 bases, and 11 bases had no gene match. CDR3 DNA sequence: TGTGCCAGCAGCTACGGCCGCGGGACTAGCGGGAGGCGTTACAATGAGCAGTTCTTC. Protein: CASSYGRGTSGRRYNEQFF.

This clone was found once. The genes are TRBV12-5 and TRBJ2-7, with TRBD1 matching over 8 bases. Germline lookup yields CDR1 LGHNT and CDR2 FRNRAP. V lost 7 bases to trimming and J lost 3 bases; unmatched junction nucleotides: 5. The CDR3 covers 13 residues. In DNA, the CDR3 is TGTGCTAGTGCCATCGACAGGGGCTACGAGCAGTACTTC. Amino acid sequence: CASAIDRGYEQYF.

The chain employs TRBV7-9 and TRBJ2-7; a weak D match, TRBD2 (6 bases). The germline CDR1 and CDR2 sequences are SEHNR and FQNEAQ (reference sequence). V dropped 7 bases and J dropped 5 bases, with 15 bases sitting between them. The CDR3 totals 13 residues. This CDR3 is CASNGGTAHEQYF. The CDR3 nucleotides are TGTGCCAGCAATGGGGGGACGGCCCACGAGCAGTACTTC. Drawing the rest from reference TRBV7-9 and TRBJ2-7, the complete variable domain is DTGVSQNPRHKITKRGQNVTFRCDPISEHNRLYWYRQTLGQGPEFLTYFQNEAQLEKSRLLSDRFSAERPKGSFSTLEIQRTEQGDSAMYLCASNGGTAHEQYFGPGTRLTVT.

This clone was counted a few times. This chain connects TRBV29-1 to TRBJ2-1; 8 nucleotides align to TRBD2. Per the germline V gene, CDR1 is SQVTM and CDR2 is ANQGSEA. The CDR3 spans 14 residues. J gave up 5 bases and V 5 bases, and 8 bases lay outside the gene matches. This CDR3 reads CSVKSSGRHNEQFF. The CDR3 DNA reads as TGCAGCGTTAAATCTAGCGGGCGCCACAATGAGCAGTTCTTC.

The CDR3 nucleotides are TGTGCCTCGAAAACAGGGACCGCCCAACAAGAGACCCAGTACTTC. Protein sequence: CASKTGTAQQETQYF. The chain uses TRBV30 and TRBJ2-5; D possibly corresponds to TRBD1 (6 bases). V dropped 7 bases and J dropped 2 bases, with 20 bases sitting between them. The CDR3 consists of 15 residues. Germline V lookup: CDR1 GTSNPN, CDR2 SVGIG (reference sequence).

The chain joins TRBV10-3 to TRBJ1-1; D not resolved. The CDR3 consists of 15 residues. Germline V gene data show CDR1 as ENHRY and CDR2 as SYGVKD. The V gene lost 0 bases and the J gene lost 5 bases, with 13 bases spanning the gap. This CDR3 is CAISESSGRGTEAFF. The CDR3 bases are TGTGCCATCAGTGAGTCATCAGGACGAGGGACTGAAGCTTTCTTT.

DNA of the CDR3: TGTGCCAGCGGTCCTTTGGGAGGGCGGGACACTTACAAAAACATTCAGTACTTC. It yields the protein CASGPLGGRDTYKNIQYF. The gene calls are TRBV2 and TRBJ2-4; tentatively, D is TRBD2 (7 bases). The V gene lost 8 bases and the J gene lost 3 bases, with 26 bases spanning the gap. The CDR3 extends over 18 amino acids. Germline V gene sequence: CDR1 SNHLY, CDR2 FYNNEI. Using reference TRBV2 and TRBJ2-4 for the parts outside the CDR3, the full variable domain is EPEVTQTPSHQVTQMGQEVILRCVPISNHLYFYWYRQILGQKVEFLVSFYNNEISEKSEIFDDQFSVERPDGSNFTLKIRSTKLEDSAMYFCASGPLGGRDTYKNIQYFGAGTRLSVL.